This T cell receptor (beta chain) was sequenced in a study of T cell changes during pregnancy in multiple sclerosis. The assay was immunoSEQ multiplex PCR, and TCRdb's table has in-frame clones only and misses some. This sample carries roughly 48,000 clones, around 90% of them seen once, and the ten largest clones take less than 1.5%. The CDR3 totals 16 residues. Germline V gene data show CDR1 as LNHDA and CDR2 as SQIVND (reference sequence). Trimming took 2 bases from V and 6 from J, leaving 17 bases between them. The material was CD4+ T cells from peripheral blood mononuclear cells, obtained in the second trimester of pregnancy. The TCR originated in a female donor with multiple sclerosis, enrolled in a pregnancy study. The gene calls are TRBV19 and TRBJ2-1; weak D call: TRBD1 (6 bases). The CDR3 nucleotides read TGTGCCAGTAGTATATTAGGGGACAAGGCCGCCAATGAGCAGTTCTTC. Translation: CASSILGDKAANEQFF.